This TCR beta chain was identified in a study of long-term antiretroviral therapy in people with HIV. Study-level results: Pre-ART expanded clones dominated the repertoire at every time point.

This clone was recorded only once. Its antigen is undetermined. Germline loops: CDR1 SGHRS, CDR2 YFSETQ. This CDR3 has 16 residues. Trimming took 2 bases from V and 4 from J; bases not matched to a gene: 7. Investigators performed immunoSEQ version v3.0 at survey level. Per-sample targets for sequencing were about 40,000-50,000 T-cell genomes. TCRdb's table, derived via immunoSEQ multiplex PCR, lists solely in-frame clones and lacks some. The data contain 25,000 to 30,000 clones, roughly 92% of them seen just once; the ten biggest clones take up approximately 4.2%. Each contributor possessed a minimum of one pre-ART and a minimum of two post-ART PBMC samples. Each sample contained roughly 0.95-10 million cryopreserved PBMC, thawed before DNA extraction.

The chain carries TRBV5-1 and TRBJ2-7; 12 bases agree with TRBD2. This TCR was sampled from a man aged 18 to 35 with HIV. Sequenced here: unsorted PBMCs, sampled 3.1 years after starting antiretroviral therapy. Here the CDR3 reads CASSLLTSGSKYEQYF. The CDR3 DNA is TGCGCCAGCAGCTTACTGACTAGCGGGAGTAAATACGAGCAGTACTTC.